Listed below are T cell receptor beta chains from one sample, sequenced in a study of OX40 agonist ivuxolimab in advanced cancers. This table comes from immunoSEQ multiplex PCR, and its TCRdb copy is limited to in-frame clones, with some not included. Among about 70,000 clones listed, around 86% were seen once. The sequencing here drew on CD4+ or CD8+ T cells sorted from blood, taken in a trial of the OX40 agonist ivuxolimab. All receptors come from an adult with an advanced solid tumor such as melanoma, head and neck, liver or kidney cancer. The CDR3 runs from the conserved cysteine through the conserved F or W. Fields, in order: J gene, V gene, D gene, clone size, CDR3 DNA, CDR3 protein. The D gene is left open where the match is weak. Expanded clones get a size class; other rows say once, few or many, or leave the size out.

TRBJ1-1 TRBV9 TRBD1 NA TGTGCCAGCAGCGTAGATCCAGGGGGGAACATGAACACTGAAGCTTTCTTT CASSVDPGGNMNTEAFF
TRBJ1-1 TRBV5-6 TRBD1 NA TGTGCCAGCAGGTACAGGGGGACCGACACTGAAGCTTTCTTT CASRYRGTDTEAFF
TRBJ1-1 TRBV5-6 NA NA TGTGCCAGCAGCCTCGACCGGGAGCAAGCTTTCTTT CASSLDREQAFF
TRBJ2-7 TRBV5-1 NA few TGCGCCAGCAGCTTGGTACAGGGCGATGAGCAGTACTTC CASSLVQGDEQYF
TRBJ1-2 TRBV4-2 TRBD1 few TGTGCCAGCAGCCAAGGGGACAGAGAGGATGGCTACACCTTC CASSQGDREDGYTF
TRBJ2-3 TRBV7-3 NA NA TGTGCCAGCAGCATCCAGGGACGAGCCCAGGATACGCAGTATTTT CASSIQGRAQDTQYF
TRBJ2-1 TRBV14 NA NA TGTGCCAGCAGCCAAGTTTACAATGAGCAGTTCTTC CASSQVYNEQFF
TRBJ2-2 TRBV7-3 NA NA TGTGCCAGCAGCTCCGGCGCGAACACCGGGGAGCTGTTTTTT CASSSGANTGELFF
TRBJ2-3 TRBV5-4 NA NA TGTGCCAGCAGCCCGGGGGGCCGTGGCACAGATACGCAGTATTTT CASSPGGRGTDTQYF
TRBJ1-1 TRBV30 NA NA TGTGCCTGGAGTGTAAGGGAAACGGGTCGGACTGAAGCTTTCTTT CAWSVRETGRTEAFF
TRBJ2-3 TRBV7-2 NA NA TGTGCCAGCAGCTTAGCCCCGGCAGGGGCAGATACGCAGTATTTT CASSLAPAGADTQYF
TRBJ2-7 TRBV6-1 TRBD1 NA TGTGCCAGCAGTGCCCGGGACAGGGCCTCCTACGAGCAGTACTTC CASSARDRASYEQYF
TRBJ1-2 TRBV27 TRBD1 NA TGTGCCAGCAGTTCGCGGCGGGACAGGGTTAACTATGGCTACACCTTC CASSSRRDRVNYGYTF
TRBJ2-1 TRBV5-1 NA NA TGCGCCAGCAGCCCGACGGGACAAGCTGAATACAATGAGCAGTTCTTC CASSPTGQAEYNEQFF
TRBJ1-5 TRBV19 NA NA TGTGCCAGTAGTATCCCGGGGGGATTGTGGCCCCAGCATTTT CASSIPGGLWPQHF
TRBJ1-4 TRBV30 NA NA TGTGCCTTCCGACAGTCGGAGGAAAAACTGTTTTTT CAFRQSEEKLFF
TRBJ2-1 TRBV9 TRBD1 NA TGTGCCAGCAGCGTAGAAAGTGACAGGGGGTTTGAGCAGTTCTTC CASSVESDRGFEQFF
TRBJ1-6 TRBV25-1 NA few TGTGCCAGCAGTGGGGACGGTAATTCACCCCTCCACTTT CASSGDGNSPLHF
TRBJ1-3 TRBV7-9 NA NA TGTGCCAGCAGCCTCGTCTCTGGAAACACCATATATTTT CASSLVSGNTIYF
TRBJ1-1 TRBV29-1 NA NA TGCAGCGTGCAGACGGAACTGAACACTGAAGCTTTCTTT CSVQTELNTEAFF
TRBJ2-7 TRBV10-3 NA NA TGTGCCATCAGTGAGTCAGTTTCCGGCCAGGGCTACGAGCAGTACTTC CAISESVSGQGYEQYF
TRBJ1-6 TRBV6-5 NA NA TGTGCCAGCAGTTACTATGATAATTCACCCCTCCACTTT CASSYYDNSPLHF
TRBJ2-1 TRBV5-1 NA once TGCGCCAGCAGCTTGGAAGGGTATGAGCAGTTCTTC CASSLEGYEQFF
TRBJ2-3 TRBV2 NA NA TGTGCCAGCGAGACCGCTAGCACAGATACGCAGTATTTT CASETASTDTQYF
TRBJ1-2 TRBV7-2 NA NA TGTGCCAGCAGCCCCAGCACCGAGCAAAACTATGGCTACACCTTC CASSPSTEQNYGYTF
TRBJ1-2 TRBV18 NA few TGTGCCAGCTCCGAGACCAACTATGGCTACACCTTC CASSETNYGYTF
TRBJ2-3 TRBV6-1 TRBD2 NA TGTGCCAGCAGTGGGACTAGCGGGGGGGCAGATACGCAGTATTTT CASSGTSGGADTQYF
TRBJ2-1 TRBV2 TRBD1 NA TGTGCCAGCTTACAGGGGGACCACAATGAGCAGTTCTTC CASLQGDHNEQFF
TRBJ2-4 TRBV5-1 NA NA TGCGCCAGCAGCTTGGGTGGGTCCAAAAACATTCAGTACTTC CASSLGGSKNIQYF
TRBJ2-7 TRBV28 NA NA TGTGCCAGCAGTTTTTCCCCCTACGAGCAGTACTTC CASSFSPYEQYF
TRBJ1-5 TRBV6-1 TRBD1 NA TGTGCCAGCAGTGATAACAGGGGGTCGAGTCAGCCCCAGCATTTT CASSDNRGSSQPQHF
TRBJ1-5 TRBV5-6 TRBD1 NA TGTGCCAGCACGTCTCTCAAACGACAGGGGGATCAGCCCCAGCATTTT CASTSLKRQGDQPQHF